These T cell receptor beta chains were read from a single sample in a study of shared clonotypes between healthy human individuals. Generated by immunoSEQ multiplex PCR, the TCRdb table keeps only in-frame clones and is missing some. The table includes 2 million to 2.5 million clones, more than 90% detected once. Source material: naive CD4+ T cells sorted from blood. Receptors originate from a man younger than 30 in good health. CDR3s include the opening cysteine and the closing phenylalanine or tryptophan. A clone size is listed for some rows: how often the clone was seen (once, few, many), or a class if it is expanded.

clone_size | j_call | v_call | cdr3_aa
NA | TRBJ2-3 | TRBV2 | CASGGNRGTDTQYF
once | TRBJ2-7 | TRBV5-1 | CASSFSPDRGGHEQYF
NA | TRBJ2-1 | TRBV4-3 | CASSQDGPGIYEQFF
NA | TRBJ1-5 | TRBV6-1 | CASSESSGWSNQPQHF
NA | TRBJ1-1 | TRBV10-2 | CASSGQGNTEAFF
once | TRBJ2-7 | TRBV5-1 | CASSLTEIGEQYF
NA | TRBJ1-3 | TRBV6-6 | CASSLQGSSGNTIYF
NA | TRBJ1-2 | TRBV6-1 | CASSEDTGYGYTF
NA | TRBJ2-7 | TRBV5-1 | CASSLGASGQYYEQYF
NA | TRBJ1-1 | TRBV19 | CASSTPRGLGNTEAFF
NA | TRBJ1-4 | TRBV7-9 | CASSRAGGLQGTLFF
NA | TRBJ1-5 | TRBV10-2 | CASSESAGASNQPQHF
NA | TRBJ2-5 | TRBV18 | CASSPPNLKETQYF
NA | TRBJ2-2 | TRBV5-1 | CASRVFINTGELFF
NA | TRBJ1-2 | TRBV7-2 | CASSLDFQGSGYTF
NA | TRBJ2-5 | TRBV5-1 | CASSGRGGAETQYF
NA | TRBJ2-1 | TRBV29-1 | CSVPTGLLAGGYNEQFF
NA | TRBJ1-2 | TRBV15 | CATSSPGPISKLVGYTF
NA | TRBJ2-3 | TRBV2 | CASNSAPGGGTQYF
NA | TRBJ2-5 | TRBV6-4 | CASTRKGGLTQTQYF
NA | TRBJ2-7 | TRBV6-1 | CASSASETSGTYEQYF
NA | TRBJ1-2 | TRBV5-4 | CASSLAGTGPYGYTF
NA | TRBJ2-7 | TRBV21-1 | CARGVAGREQYF
NA | TRBJ2-5 | TRBV7-2 | CASSLLEGAQETQYF
NA | TRBJ1-6 | TRBV5-6 | CASSPDRGLRNSPLHF
NA | TRBJ1-2 | TRBV15 | CATSRDWGPKYQHGYTF
NA | TRBJ2-7 | TRBV7-9 | CASSLGGTSYEQYF
NA | TRBJ1-2 | TRBV6-1 | CASSGRQANYGYTF
NA | TRBJ2-2 | TRBV7-3 | CASTISGESGELFF
NA | TRBJ2-1 | TRBV7-9 | CASSLGQSLNEQFF
NA | TRBJ2-3 | TRBV9 | CASSVAAAADTQYF
NA | TRBJ1-2 | TRBV20-1 | CSATLLDGYTF
NA | TRBJ1-2 | TRBV19 | CASSILGTNGYTF
NA | TRBJ1-4 | TRBV5-1 | CASSLAQGGEKLFF
NA | TRBJ1-2 | TRBV7-2 | CASSSPPGGSNYGYTF
NA | TRBJ2-3 | TRBV25-1 | CASSTDFSTDTQYF
NA | TRBJ1-1 | TRBV7-6 | CASSPLGNTEAFF
NA | TRBJ1-5 | TRBV28 | CASSSLRGLDQPQHF
NA | TRBJ2-1 | TRBV6-1 | CASSEQGTNNEQFF
NA | TRBJ2-5 | TRBV6-1 | CASRLTGQETQYF
NA | TRBJ2-7 | TRBV6-1 | CASSDFTTAYEQYF
NA | TRBJ2-3 | TRBV25-1 | CASVGSTTGDTQYF
NA | TRBJ2-7 | TRBV27 | CASRPGLARRIPYEQYF
NA | TRBJ2-7 | TRBV6-6 | CASKTGGPSYEQYF
NA | TRBJ1-2 | TRBV2 | CASSATGEGRYTF
NA | TRBJ2-7 | TRBV6-6 | CASLRQGYYEQYF
NA | TRBJ2-5 | TRBV30 | CATRENRRETQYF
NA | TRBJ1-3 | TRBV2 | CASSVARAGNTIYF
NA | TRBJ2-2 | TRBV10-3 | CAISAGDRGSTGELFF
NA | TRBJ2-5 | TRBV19 | CASSSPKLTGMETQYF
NA | TRBJ1-6 | TRBV6-1 | CASSDEGRSASPLHF
NA | TRBJ2-2 | TRBV4-2 | CASSQVARGNTGELFF
NA | TRBJ2-2 | TRBV6-4 | CASSARGGTPGELFF
once | TRBJ2-5 | TRBV27 | CASSPPRLAGWETQYF
NA | TRBJ1-2 | TRBV10-3 | CASAQNYGYTF
once | TRBJ1-1 | TRBV7-9 | CASSLGQSTEAFF
NA | TRBJ1-2 | TRBV4-3 | CASSQDQGVSGYTF
NA | TRBJ2-5 | TRBV7-9 | CASTLSASGETQYF
NA | TRBJ2-7 | TRBV29-1 | CSVEIGVDYEQYF
NA | TRBJ1-1 | TRBV5-1 | CASSDTGGVYTEAFF